The clone carrying this T cell receptor (beta chain) was seen ten or more times. What it binds is unknown. CDR1 is DFQATT, CDR2 SNEGSKA, per germline (reference sequence). The CDR3 consists of 13 residues. Trimming cost V 6 bases and J 2 bases; bases outside gene matches: 6. The iRepertoire nested amplicon-rescue multiplex PCR amplified TCR alpha and beta CDR3s from RNA. One-step reverse transcription and amplification started from about 100-400 ng of tissue mRNA or PBMC total RNA. MiXCR, applied by TCRdb to the multiplex PCR reads, yields one record per CDR3 protein. The repertoire includes about 180,000 distinct CDR3 sequences, around 42% of them detected once, and around 5.2% sits in the top ten. These data belong to a study of glioma-infiltrating T cells. General observations from the study: Non-neoplastic patients had below-expected tissue-blood divergence, while all gliomas exceeded expectation. Tissue and blood shared very few CDR3 sequences.

The specimen sequenced was glioma tissue, nonneoplastic brain tissue, or PBMCs (not recorded which). The V and J genes are TRBV20-1 and TRBJ1-2; 7 positions match TRBD1. This TCR derives from a human donor with low-grade glioma or glioblastoma, undergoing nonglioma brain surgery, or in good health (not recorded which). CDR3 sequence: CSAIGTVNYGYTF. The CDR3 DNA is TGCAGTGCCATTGGGACAGTAAACTATGGCTACACCTTC.